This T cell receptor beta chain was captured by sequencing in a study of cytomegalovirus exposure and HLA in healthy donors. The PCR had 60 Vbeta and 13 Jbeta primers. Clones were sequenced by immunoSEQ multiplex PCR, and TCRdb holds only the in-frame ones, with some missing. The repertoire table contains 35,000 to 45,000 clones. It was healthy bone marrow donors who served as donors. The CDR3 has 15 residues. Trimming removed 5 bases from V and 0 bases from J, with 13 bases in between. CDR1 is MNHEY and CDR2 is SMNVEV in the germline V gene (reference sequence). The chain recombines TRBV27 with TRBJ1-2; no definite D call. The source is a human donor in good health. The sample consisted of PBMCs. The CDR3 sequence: CASSQQRHTNYGYTF. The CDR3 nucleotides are TGTGCCAGCAGTCAGCAAAGACATACTAACTATGGCTACACCTTC.